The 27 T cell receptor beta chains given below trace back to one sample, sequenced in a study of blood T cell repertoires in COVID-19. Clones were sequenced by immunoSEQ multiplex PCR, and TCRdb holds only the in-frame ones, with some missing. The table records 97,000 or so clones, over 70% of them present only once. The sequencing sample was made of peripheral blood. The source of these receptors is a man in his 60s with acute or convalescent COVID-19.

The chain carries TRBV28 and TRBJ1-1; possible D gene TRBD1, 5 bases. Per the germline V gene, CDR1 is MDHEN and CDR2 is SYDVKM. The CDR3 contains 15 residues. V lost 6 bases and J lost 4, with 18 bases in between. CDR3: CASRPPLGGVTEAFF. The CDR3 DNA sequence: TGTGCCAGCAGACCCCCCCTTGGGGGGGTCACTGAAGCTTTCTTT.

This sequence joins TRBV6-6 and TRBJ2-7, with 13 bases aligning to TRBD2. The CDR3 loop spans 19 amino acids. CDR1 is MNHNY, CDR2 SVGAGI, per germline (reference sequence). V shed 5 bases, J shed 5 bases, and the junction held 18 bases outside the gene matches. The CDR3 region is CASSGSGTGTSGEGDEQYF. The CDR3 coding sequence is TGTGCCAGCAGTGGATCCGGGACAGGGACTAGCGGGGAAGGCGACGAGCAGTACTTC.

The CDR3 spells CAVGAGGLQPQHF. In DNA, the CDR3 is TGTGCTGTCGGGGCAGGGGGTCTTCAGCCCCAGCATTTT. V usage is TRBV7-7 and J usage is TRBJ1-5, with TRBD1 matching over 7 bases. Germline CDR1 is SSHAT and CDR2 is FNYEAQ (reference sequence). This CDR3 has 13 amino acids.

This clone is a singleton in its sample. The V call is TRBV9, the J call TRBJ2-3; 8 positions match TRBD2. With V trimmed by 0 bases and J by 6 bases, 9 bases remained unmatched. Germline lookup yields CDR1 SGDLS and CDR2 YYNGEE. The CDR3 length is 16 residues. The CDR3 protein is CASSVDPGGAKDTQYF. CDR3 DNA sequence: TGTGCCAGCAGCGTAGATCCCGGGGGGGCCAAGGATACGCAGTATTTT. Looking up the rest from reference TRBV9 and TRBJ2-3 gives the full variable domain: DSGVTQTPKHLITATGQRVTLRCSPRSGDLSVYWYQQSLDQGLQFLIQYYNGEERAKGNILERFSAQQFPDLHSELNLSSLELGDSALYFCASSVDPGGAKDTQYFGPGTRLTVL.

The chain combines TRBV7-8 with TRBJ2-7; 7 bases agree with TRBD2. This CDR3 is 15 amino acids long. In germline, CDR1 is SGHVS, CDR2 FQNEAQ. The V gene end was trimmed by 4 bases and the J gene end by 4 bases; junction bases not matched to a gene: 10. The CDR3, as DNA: TGTGCCAGCAGCTCACCCAGTCAGGGACTATACGAGCAGTACGTC. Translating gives CASSSPSQGLYEQYV.

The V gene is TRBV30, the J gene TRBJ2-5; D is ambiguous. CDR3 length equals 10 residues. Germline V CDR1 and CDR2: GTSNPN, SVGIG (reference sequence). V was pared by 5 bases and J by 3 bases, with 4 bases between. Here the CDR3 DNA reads TGTGCCTGGGGTAAAGAGACCCAGTACTTC. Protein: CAWGKETQYF.

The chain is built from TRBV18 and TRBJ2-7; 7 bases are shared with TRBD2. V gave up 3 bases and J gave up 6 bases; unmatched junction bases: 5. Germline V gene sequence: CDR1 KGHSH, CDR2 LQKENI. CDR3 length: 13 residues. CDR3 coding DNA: TGTGCCAGCTCACCTCCGGGGAGGGGCGAGCAGTACGTC. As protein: CASSPPGRGEQYV.

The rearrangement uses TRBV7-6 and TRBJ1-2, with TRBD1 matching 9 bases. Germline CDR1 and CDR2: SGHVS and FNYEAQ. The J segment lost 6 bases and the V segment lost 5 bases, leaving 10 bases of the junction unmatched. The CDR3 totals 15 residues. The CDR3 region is CASSLTGGLGDGYTF. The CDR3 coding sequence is TGTGCCAGCAGCCTTACAGGGGGCTTGGGGGATGGCTACACCTTC.

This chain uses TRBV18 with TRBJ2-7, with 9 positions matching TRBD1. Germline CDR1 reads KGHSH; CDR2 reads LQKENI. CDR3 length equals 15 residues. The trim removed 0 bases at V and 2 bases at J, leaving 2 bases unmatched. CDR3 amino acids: CASSPPDRGPYEQYF. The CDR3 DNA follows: TGTGCCAGCTCACCACCGGACAGGGGACCCTACGAGCAGTACTTC.

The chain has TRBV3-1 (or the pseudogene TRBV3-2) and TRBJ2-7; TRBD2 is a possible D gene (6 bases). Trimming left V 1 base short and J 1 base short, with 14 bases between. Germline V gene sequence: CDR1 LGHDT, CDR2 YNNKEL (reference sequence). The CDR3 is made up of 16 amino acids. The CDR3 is CASSQVGSRGSYEQYF. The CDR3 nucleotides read TGTGCCAGCAGCCAAGTGGGCTCGCGGGGTTCCTACGAGCAGTACTTC.

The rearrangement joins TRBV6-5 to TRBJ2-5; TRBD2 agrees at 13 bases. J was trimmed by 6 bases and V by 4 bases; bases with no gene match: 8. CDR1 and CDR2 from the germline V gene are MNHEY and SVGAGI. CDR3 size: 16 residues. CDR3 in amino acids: CASSWTRTSGRKTQYF. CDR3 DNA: TGTGCCAGCAGTTGGACTCGGACTAGCGGGAGAAAGACCCAGTACTTC.

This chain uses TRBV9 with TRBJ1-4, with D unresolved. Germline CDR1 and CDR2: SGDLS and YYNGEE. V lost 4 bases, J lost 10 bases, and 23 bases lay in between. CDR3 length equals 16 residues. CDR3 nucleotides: TGTGCCAGCAGCCGCCTCGGTGTCCGGGAGGTGGGAAAACTGTTTTTT. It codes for CASSRLGVREVGKLFF.

CDR3: CASSRGGGFEAFF. The CDR3 bases are TGTGCCAGCAGCCGGGGGGGAGGATTTGAAGCTTTCTTT. J is TRBJ1-1 and V is TRBV3-1 (or the pseudogene TRBV3-2); D is possibly TRBD1 (5 bases). Germline CDR1 LGHDT, CDR2 YNNKEL (reference sequence). V was pared by 4 bases and J by 7 bases, with 13 bases between. CDR3 length: 13 residues.

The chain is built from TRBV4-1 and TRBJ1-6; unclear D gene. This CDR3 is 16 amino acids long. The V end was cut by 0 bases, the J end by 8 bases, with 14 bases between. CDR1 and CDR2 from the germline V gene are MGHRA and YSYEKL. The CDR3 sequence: CASSQEERAIYSPLHF. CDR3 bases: TGCGCCAGCAGCCAAGAAGAGAGAGCAATTTATTCACCCCTCCACTTT.

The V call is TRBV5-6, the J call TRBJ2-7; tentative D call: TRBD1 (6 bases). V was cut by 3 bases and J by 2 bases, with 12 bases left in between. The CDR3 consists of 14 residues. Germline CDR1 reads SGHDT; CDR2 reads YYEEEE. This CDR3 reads CASSWRTAAYEQYF. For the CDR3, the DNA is TGTGCCAGCAGCTGGAGGACAGCGGCCTACGAGCAGTACTTC.

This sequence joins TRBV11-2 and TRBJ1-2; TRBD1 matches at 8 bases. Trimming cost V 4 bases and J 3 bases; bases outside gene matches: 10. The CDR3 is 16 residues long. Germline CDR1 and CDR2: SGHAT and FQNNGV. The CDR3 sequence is CASSYIQGAKDYGYTF. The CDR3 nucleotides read TGTGCCAGCAGCTATATCCAGGGGGCAAAGGACTATGGCTACACCTTC.

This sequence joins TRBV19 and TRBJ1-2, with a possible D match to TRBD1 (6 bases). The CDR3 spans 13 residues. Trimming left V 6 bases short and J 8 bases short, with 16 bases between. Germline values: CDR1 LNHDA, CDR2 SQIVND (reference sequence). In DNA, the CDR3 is TGTGCCAGTAGCGGACAGCCAGGGACGGGCTACACCTTC. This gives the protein CASSGQPGTGYTF.

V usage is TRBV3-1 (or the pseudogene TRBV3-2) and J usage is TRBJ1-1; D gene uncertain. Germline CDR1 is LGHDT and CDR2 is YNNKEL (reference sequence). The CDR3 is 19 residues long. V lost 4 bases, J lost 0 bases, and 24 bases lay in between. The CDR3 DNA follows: TGTGCCAGCAGCCCCCGAATGGAGAGGTTAGTCGCGATGAACACTGAAGCTTTCTTT. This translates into CASSPRMERLVAMNTEAFF.

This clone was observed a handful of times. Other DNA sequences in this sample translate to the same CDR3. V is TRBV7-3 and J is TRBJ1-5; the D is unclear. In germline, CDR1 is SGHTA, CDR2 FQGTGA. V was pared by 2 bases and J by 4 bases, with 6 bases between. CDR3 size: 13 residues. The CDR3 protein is CASSLGRNQPQHF. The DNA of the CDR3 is TGTGCCAGCAGCTTAGGGAGGAATCAGCCCCAGCATTTT.

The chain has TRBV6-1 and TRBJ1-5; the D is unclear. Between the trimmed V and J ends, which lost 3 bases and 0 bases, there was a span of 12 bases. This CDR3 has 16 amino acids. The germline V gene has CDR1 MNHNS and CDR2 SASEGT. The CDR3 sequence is CASSELGSNSNQPQHF. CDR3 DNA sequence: TGTGCCAGCAGTGAGTTAGGGAGTAATAGCAATCAGCCCCAGCATTTT.

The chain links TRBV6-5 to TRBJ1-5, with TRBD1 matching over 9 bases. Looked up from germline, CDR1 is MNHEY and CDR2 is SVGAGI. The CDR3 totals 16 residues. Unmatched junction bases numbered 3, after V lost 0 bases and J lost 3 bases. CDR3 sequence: CASSYSGTGFNQPQHF. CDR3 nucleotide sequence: TGTGCCAGCAGTTACTCGGGGACAGGGTTCAATCAGCCCCAGCATTTT.

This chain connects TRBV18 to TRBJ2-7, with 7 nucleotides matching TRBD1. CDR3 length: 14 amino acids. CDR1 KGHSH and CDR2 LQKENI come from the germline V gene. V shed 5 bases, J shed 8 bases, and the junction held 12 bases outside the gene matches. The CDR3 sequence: CASSSQGDPYKQYV. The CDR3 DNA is TGTGCCAGCTCATCTCAGGGGGACCCCTATAAGCAGTACGTC.

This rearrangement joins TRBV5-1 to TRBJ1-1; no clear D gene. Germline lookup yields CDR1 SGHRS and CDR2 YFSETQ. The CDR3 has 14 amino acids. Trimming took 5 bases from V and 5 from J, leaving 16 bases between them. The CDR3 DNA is TGCGCCAGCAGGCTTGGGGAGGGTGGGACTGAAGCTTTCTTT. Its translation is CASRLGEGGTEAFF.

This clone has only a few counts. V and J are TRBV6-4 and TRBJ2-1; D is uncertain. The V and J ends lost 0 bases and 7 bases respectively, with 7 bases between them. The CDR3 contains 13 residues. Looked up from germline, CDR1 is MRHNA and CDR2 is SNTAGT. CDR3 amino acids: CASSDSTVNEQFF. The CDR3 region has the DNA TGTGCCAGCAGTGACTCGACTGTTAATGAGCAGTTCTTC.

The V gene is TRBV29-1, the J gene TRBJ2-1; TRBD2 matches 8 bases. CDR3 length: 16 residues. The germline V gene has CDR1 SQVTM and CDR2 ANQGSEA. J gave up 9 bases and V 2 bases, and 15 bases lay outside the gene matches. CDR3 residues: CSVERPGTRSSSEQFF. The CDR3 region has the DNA TGCAGCGTTGAACGACCCGGGACTAGGAGCTCGAGTGAGCAGTTCTTC.

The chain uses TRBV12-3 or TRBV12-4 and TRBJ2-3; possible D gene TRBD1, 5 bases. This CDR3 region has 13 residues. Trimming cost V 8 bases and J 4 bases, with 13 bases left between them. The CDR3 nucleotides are TGTGCCAGCGGCAGGGTAAGGCCAGATACGCAGTATTTT. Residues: CASGRVRPDTQYF.

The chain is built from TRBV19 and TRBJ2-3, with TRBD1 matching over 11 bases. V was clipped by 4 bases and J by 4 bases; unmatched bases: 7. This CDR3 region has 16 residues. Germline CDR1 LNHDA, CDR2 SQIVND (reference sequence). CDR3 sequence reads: CASSRIRTGGADTQYF. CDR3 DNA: TGTGCCAGTAGTAGAATCCGGACAGGGGGCGCAGATACGCAGTATTTT.